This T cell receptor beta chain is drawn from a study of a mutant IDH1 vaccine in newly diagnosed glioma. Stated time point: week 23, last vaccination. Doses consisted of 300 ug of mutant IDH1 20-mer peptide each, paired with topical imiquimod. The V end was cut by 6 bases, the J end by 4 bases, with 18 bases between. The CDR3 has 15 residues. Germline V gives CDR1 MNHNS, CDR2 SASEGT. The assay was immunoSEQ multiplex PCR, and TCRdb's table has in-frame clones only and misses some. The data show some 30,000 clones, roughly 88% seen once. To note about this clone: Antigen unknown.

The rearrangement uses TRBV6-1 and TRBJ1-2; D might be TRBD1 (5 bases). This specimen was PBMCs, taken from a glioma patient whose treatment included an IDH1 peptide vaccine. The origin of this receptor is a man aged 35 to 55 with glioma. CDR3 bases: TGTGCCAGCAGGAGTGGGGGATCGACGGTCTATGGCTACACCTTC. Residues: CASRSGGSTVYGYTF.